This entry describes one TCR beta chain. What antigen it recognizes has not been identified. No base quality values were provided; no much bigger clone lies one nucleotide off. TCRbeta CDR3 regions were amplified from genomic DNA by means of the immunoSEQ Assay, a bias-controlled multiplex PCR. The authors processed their data as follows. Within the assay, amplification of reference gene primers was used to estimate how many nucleated cells each sample contained. To quantify the absolute abundance of each unique TCRbeta CDR3 rearrangement, sequence reads were collapsed and filtered. For each sample, productive Simpson clonality was calculated as the square root of Simpson's diversity index across productive rearrangements. This immuneACCESS table, as held by TCRdb, lists in-frame sequences with V and J called but not all clones. Of the missing ones, under half trace to an unresolved V gene in checked studies; the others have no known cause. Clone size and the V and J calls come from that table; the DNA yielded D and trimming. The sample records under 250,000 clones, around 85% of which are singletons. The top ten constitute approximately 2.4% of the sample.

In Seattle, one collaborating source enrolled patients while the infection was active and tracked those patients longitudinally over the course of disease. Whole blood was collected in K2EDTA tubes by collaborating institutions according to the institutions' own protocols. For TCRbeta analysis, collaborators shipped samples in one of three forms: frozen whole blood, isolated PBMCs, or DNA extracted from either of those sample types. This sample is drawn from a study of blood T cell repertoires in COVID-19 (dated by TCRdb to 2020 to 2022). With respect to the entire study: Samples covering the acute and convalescent phases of COVID-19 were provided by collaborators in the United States, Italy and Spain. The material from the prospective study consisted of cDNA or gDNA derived from T cells, B-cell-depleted T cells, or PBMCs. Deeply sampled blood TCRbeta repertoires from subjects exposed to, actively infected with, or recovered from COVID-19 were included in the dataset. The repertoires were made available in a free public database intended to serve as a resource for research on the immune response to SARS-CoV-2. Samples were obtained from the ongoing ImmuneRACE study (first 160 participants) and from roughly 1,300 subjects provided by 6 global collaborators. Sample metadata almost always included a de-identified subject ID, COVID-19 status, age in years and sex. Where available, HLA class I and class II types were taken from metadata supplied by the sample provider and were not determined by assay-based typing.

What the research found in general, with its limitations: Clinical and demographic metadata were provided uncurated, with the amount varying by source and participant.

The clonotype comes from a woman aged 70-85 years with COVID-19, enrolled during active disease. The sequenced sample consisted of peripheral blood.

The CDR3 protein sequence reads: CASSLGGTGVYEQYF. At the DNA level, the sequence is TGTGCCAGCAGCTTGGGTGGGACAGGGGTTTACGAGCAGTACTTC. Recombination linked TRBV5-6 to TRBJ2-7; 10 of the junction bases match TRBD1. Unmatched junction bases come to 4, with V trimmed by 0 bases and J by 4 bases. For CDR1 and CDR2, the germline V gene lists SGHDT and YYEEEE. Spanning cysteine to phenylalanine, the CDR3 consists of 15 amino acids. Only the CDR3 DNA is retained, 45 bases long and in frame from the first base.